A single sample is the source of the 19 T cell receptor beta chains below, sequenced in a study of blood T cell repertoires in COVID-19. Assay used: immunoSEQ multiplex PCR; TCRdb lists only in-frame clones, some missing. The sample yields some 200,000 clones, about 72% seen once. Material: PBMCs or T cells enriched from blood (not recorded which). These receptors were taken from a woman aged 50 to 60 who had recovered from COVID-19.

The chain is built from TRBV5-1 and TRBJ1-4; 8 nucleotides line up with TRBD1. Germline V gives CDR1 SGHRS, CDR2 YFSETQ. The junction had 2 bases not matched to a gene; V was cut back by 1 base and J by 3 bases. The CDR3 length is 15 residues. CDR3 DNA: TGCGCCAGCAGCTTGACAGGGGGTTCTAATGAAAAACTGTTTTTT. Residues: CASSLTGGSNEKLFF.

This clone was seen only once. This chain links TRBV14 with TRBJ1-2; TRBD1 matches at 8 bases. The CDR3 covers 14 residues. Germline V gives CDR1 SGHDN, CDR2 FVKESK. J lost 8 bases, V lost 0 bases, and 5 bases had no gene match. CDR3 sequence (DNA): TGTGCCAGCAGCCAAGAGGACAGGGCCGGGGGCTACACCTTC. Translation gives CASSQEDRAGGYTF.

This sequence joins TRBV5-1 and TRBJ2-1, with 13 bases lining up with TRBD2. Germline CDR1 and CDR2: SGHRS and YFSETQ. V shed 7 bases, J shed 8 bases, and the junction held 9 bases outside the gene matches. The CDR3 has 15 amino acids. This CDR3 is CASVRLAGGSDEQFF. The DNA for the CDR3 is TGCGCCAGCGTTCGACTAGCGGGAGGTTCTGATGAGCAGTTCTTC.

The chain joins TRBV19 to TRBJ2-1; TRBD2 matches 11 bases. With 1 base clipped from V and 9 bases from J, the junction kept 2 bases outside the gene matches. From germline, CDR1 is LNHDA and CDR2 SQIVND (reference sequence). The CDR3 contains 14 residues. CDR3 sequence: CASSIVSGRGEQFF. In nucleotides, the CDR3 is TGTGCCAGTAGTATAGTTAGCGGGAGGGGTGAGCAGTTCTTC.

The gene calls are TRBV7-8 and TRBJ2-5, with TRBD2 matching 12 bases. V shed 0 bases, J shed 5 bases, and the junction held 7 bases outside the gene matches. The CDR3 has 17 amino acids. CDR1 and CDR2 (germline): SGHVS, FQNEAQ. The CDR3 DNA reads as TGTGCCAGCAGCTTAGCGCGACTAGCGGGAGTCGGGGAGACCCAGTACTTC. Translation gives CASSLARLAGVGETQYF.

The chain recombines TRBV7-2 with TRBJ1-2; no reliable D call. The CDR3 spans 12 residues. Per the germline V gene, CDR1 is SGHTA and CDR2 is FQGNSA. V was pared by 1 base and J by 8 bases, with 8 bases between. The chain's CDR3 is CASSLGGAGYTF. In DNA, the CDR3 is TGTGCCAGCAGCTTAGGAGGAGCCGGCTACACCTTC. The variable domain in full, with the rest retrieved from reference TRBV7-2 and TRBJ1-2, is GAGVSQSPSNKVTEKGKDVELRCDPISGHTALYWYRQSLGQGLEFLIYFQGNSAPDKSGLPSDRFSAERTGGSVSTLTIQRTQQEDSAVYLCASSLGGAGYTFGSGTRLTVV.

The CDR3 region has the DNA TGTGCCAGCAGCCCACAGGTAGGGACTGAAGCTTTCTTT. It is translated as CASSPQVGTEAFF. The chain uses TRBV7-2 and TRBJ1-1; D possibly corresponds to TRBD1 (5 bases). The CDR3 totals 13 residues. Trimming pared 5 bases from V and 5 bases from J, leaving 12 bases between. Germline V gene data show CDR1 as SGHTA and CDR2 as FQGNSA.

The chain recombines TRBV4-1 with TRBJ1-2; 8 bases agree with TRBD1. The CDR3 is made up of 14 amino acids. Germline loops: CDR1 MGHRA, CDR2 YSYEKL. The trim removed 3 bases at V and 8 bases at J, leaving 8 bases unmatched. Here the CDR3 reads CASSHKDRGQGYTF. As DNA, the CDR3 is TGCGCCAGCAGCCACAAAGACAGGGGTCAAGGCTACACCTTC.

The rearrangement uses TRBV27 and TRBJ2-7; TRBD1 agrees at 8 bases. Germline V gene sequence: CDR1 MNHEY, CDR2 SMNVEV (reference sequence). The CDR3 is 13 residues long. Trimming removed 6 bases from V and 3 bases from J; junction bases left unmatched: 4. The CDR3, as DNA: TGTGCCAGCAGCCGACAGGGGAACTACGAGCAGTACTTC. Translated, it gives CASSRQGNYEQYF.

The gene calls are TRBV10-3 and TRBJ1-3; D gene ambiguous. Per the germline V gene, CDR1 is ENHRY and CDR2 is SYGVKD. V lost 5 bases, J lost 4 bases, and 18 bases lay in between. The CDR3 has 16 residues. CDR3 bases: TGTGCCATCAGTCCGGGTTCGGCCACGGGAGGAAACACCATATATTTT. This gives the protein CAISPGSATGGNTIYF.

V gene TRBV6-5 combines with J gene TRBJ2-7, with 7 bases matching TRBD2. Unmatched junction bases numbered 4, after V lost 6 bases and J lost 2 bases. This CDR3 region has 13 residues. Germline V gene lookup returns CDR1 MNHEY and CDR2 SVGAGI. CDR3 loop: CASRRAGAYEQYF. Here the CDR3 DNA reads TGTGCCAGCAGGAGGGCGGGGGCCTACGAGCAGTACTTC.

This chain joins TRBV11-1 and TRBJ1-1; 7 positions match TRBD1. Trimming at V came to 3 bases and at J to 1 base, leaving 5 bases not matched to a gene. This CDR3 region has 15 residues. Germline V lookup: CDR1 SGHAT, CDR2 FQDESV (reference sequence). The CDR3 bases are TGTGCCAGCAGCTTCGACAGGGAAGGGAACACTGAAGCTTTCTTT. It specifies CASSFDREGNTEAFF.

The chain combines TRBV15 with TRBJ2-7, with D possibly being TRBD2 (6 bases). Between the trimmed V and J ends, which lost 4 bases and 0 bases, there was a span of 16 bases. The CDR3 consists of 16 residues. Germline assignment: CDR1 LNHNV and CDR2 YYDKDF (reference sequence). CDR3 nucleotides: TGTGCCACCAGCACCCTAGGCCGGGGACTCTCCTACGAGCAGTACTTC. It codes for CATSTLGRGLSYEQYF.

The J gene is TRBJ1-2, the V gene TRBV18, with D tentatively TRBD1 (5 bases). Germline V CDR1 and CDR2: KGHSH, LQKENI. This CDR3 has 13 amino acids. The V and J ends lost 3 bases and 8 bases respectively, with 13 bases between them. CDR3 DNA sequence: TGTGCCAGCTCACCGCGGGACGCCGTAGGCTACACCTTC. Translation: CASSPRDAVGYTF. Full variable domain (missing parts from reference TRBV18 and TRBJ1-2): NAGVMQNPRHLVRRRGQEARLRCSPMKGHSHVYWYRQLPEEGLKFMVYLQKENIIDESGMPKERFSAEFPKEGPSILRIQQVVRGDSAAYFCASSPRDAVGYTFGSGTRLTVV.

The J gene is TRBJ1-1, the V gene TRBV23-1; D is ambiguous. TRBV23-1 is an open reading frame, and its role is uncertain. The CDR3 is 15 amino acids. The ends were cut back, 4 bases at V and 0 bases at J, with 12 bases in the middle. This CDR3 is CASSPERAVNTEAFF. For the CDR3, the DNA is TGCGCCAGCAGTCCAGAGAGGGCGGTGAACACTGAAGCTTTCTTT.

The chain employs TRBV27 and TRBJ1-1; 10 nucleotides match TRBD1. This CDR3 is built from 14 residues. With 0 bases clipped from V and 11 bases from J, the junction kept 6 bases outside the gene matches. CDR1 is MNHEY and CDR2 is SMNVEV in the germline V gene (reference sequence). This CDR3 is CASSLSPTGGGAFF. The CDR3 coding sequence is TGTGCCAGCAGTTTATCCCCGACAGGGGGCGGGGCTTTCTTT.

The chain uses TRBV7-3 and TRBJ2-3, with TRBD2 as a possible D gene (6 bases). V dropped 2 bases and J dropped 1 base, with 10 bases sitting between them. CDR1 and CDR2 from the germline V gene are SGHTA and FQGTGA. The CDR3 totals 15 residues. CDR3 amino acids: CASSLQAGGTDTQYF. Written as DNA, the CDR3 is TGTGCCAGCAGCTTACAAGCGGGCGGCACAGATACGCAGTATTTT.

CDR3 DNA: TGTGCCTCCCAAGGGACAGGGTACGAGCAGTACTTC. Protein: CASQGTGYEQYF. The chain uses TRBV28 and TRBJ2-7; 9 bases align to TRBD1. In germline, CDR1 is MDHEN, CDR2 SYDVKM. This CDR3 contains 12 residues. Unmatched junction bases numbered 6, after V lost 11 bases and J lost 4 bases.

The J gene is TRBJ2-7, the V gene TRBV7-6, with D perhaps TRBD1 (6 bases). V shed 4 bases and J shed 6 bases, with 13 bases lying between them. The germline gives CDR1 SGHVS, CDR2 FNYEAQ. The CDR3 has 13 amino acids. The CDR3 sequence: CASSSNTGSEQYF. DNA for the CDR3: TGTGCCAGCAGCTCCAATACAGGGTCCGAGCAGTACTTC.